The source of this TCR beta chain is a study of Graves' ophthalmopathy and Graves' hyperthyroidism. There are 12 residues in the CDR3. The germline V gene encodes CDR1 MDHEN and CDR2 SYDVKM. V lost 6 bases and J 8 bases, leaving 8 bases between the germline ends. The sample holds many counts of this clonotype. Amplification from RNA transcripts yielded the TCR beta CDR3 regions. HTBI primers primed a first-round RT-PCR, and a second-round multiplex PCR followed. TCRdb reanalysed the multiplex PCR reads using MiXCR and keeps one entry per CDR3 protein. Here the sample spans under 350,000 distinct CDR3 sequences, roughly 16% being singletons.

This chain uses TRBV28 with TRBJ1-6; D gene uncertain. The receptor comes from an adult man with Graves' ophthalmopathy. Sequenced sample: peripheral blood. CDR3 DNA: TGTGCCAGCAGCCGGCTCCATTCACCCCTCCACTTT. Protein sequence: CASSRLHSPLHF.